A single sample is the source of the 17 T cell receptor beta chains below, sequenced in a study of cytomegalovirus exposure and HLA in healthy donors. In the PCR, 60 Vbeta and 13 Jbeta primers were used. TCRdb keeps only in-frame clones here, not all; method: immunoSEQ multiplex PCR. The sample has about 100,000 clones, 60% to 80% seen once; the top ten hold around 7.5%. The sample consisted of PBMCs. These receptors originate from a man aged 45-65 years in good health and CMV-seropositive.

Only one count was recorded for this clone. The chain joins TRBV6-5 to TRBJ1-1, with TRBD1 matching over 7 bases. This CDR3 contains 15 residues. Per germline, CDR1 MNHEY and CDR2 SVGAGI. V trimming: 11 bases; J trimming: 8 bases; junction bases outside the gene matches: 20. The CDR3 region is CAAWGQLPYTEEAFF. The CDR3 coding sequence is TGTGCCGCATGGGGACAGCTACCTTACACTGAGGAAGCTTTCTTT.

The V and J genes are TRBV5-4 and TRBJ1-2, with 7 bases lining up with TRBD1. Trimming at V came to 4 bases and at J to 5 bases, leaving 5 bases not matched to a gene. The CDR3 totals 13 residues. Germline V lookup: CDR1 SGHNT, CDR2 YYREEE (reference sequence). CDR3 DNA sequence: TGTGCCAGCAGCAAAGGGACAGAGTATGGCTACACCTTC. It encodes CASSKGTEYGYTF.

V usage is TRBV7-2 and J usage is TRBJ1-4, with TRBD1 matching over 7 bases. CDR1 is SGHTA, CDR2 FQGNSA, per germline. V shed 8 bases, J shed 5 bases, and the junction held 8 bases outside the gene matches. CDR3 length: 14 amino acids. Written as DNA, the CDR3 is TGTGCCAGCGGCACACAGGGGCCAAATGAAAAACTGTTTTTT. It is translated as CASGTQGPNEKLFF. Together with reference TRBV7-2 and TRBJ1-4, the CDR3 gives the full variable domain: GAGVSQSPSNKVTEKGKDVELRCDPISGHTALYWYRQSLGQGLEFLIYFQGNSAPDKSGLPSDRFSAERTGGSVSTLTIQRTQQEDSAVYLCASGTQGPNEKLFFGSGTQLSVL.

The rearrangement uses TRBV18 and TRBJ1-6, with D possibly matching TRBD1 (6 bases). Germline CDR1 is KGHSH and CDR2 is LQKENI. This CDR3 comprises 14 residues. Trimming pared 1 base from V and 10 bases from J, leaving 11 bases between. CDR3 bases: TGTGCCAGCTCACCACGGGGGCCAGACTCACCCCTCCACTTT. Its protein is CASSPRGPDSPLHF.

The CDR3 here is CASSVAGGQETQYF. The DNA for the CDR3 is TGTGCCAGCAGCGTAGCTGGAGGGCAAGAGACCCAGTACTTC. The rearrangement joins TRBV9 to TRBJ2-5, with D possibly matching TRBD2 (6 bases). The CDR3 totals 14 residues. V was shortened by 0 bases and J by 2 bases, with 8 bases between the two germline ends. The V gene's germline CDR1 is SGDLS and CDR2 YYNGEE.

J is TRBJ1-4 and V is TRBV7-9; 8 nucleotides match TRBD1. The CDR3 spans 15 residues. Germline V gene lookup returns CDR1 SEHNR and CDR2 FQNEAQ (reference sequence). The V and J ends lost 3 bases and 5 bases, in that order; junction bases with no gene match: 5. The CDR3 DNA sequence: TGTGCCAGCAGCTTGGACAGGGTCGCCAATGAAAAACTGTTTTTT. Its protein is CASSLDRVANEKLFF.

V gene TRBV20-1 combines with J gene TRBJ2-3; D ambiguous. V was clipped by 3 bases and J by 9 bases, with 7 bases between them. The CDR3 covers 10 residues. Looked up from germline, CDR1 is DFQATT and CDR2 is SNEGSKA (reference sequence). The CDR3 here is CSASEHTQYF. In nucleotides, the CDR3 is TGCAGTGCTAGTGAGCACACGCAGTATTTT.

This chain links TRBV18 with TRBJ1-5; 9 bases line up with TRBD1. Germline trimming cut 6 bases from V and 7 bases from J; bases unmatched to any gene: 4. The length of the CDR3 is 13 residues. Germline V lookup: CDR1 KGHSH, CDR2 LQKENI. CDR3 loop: CASSQTGGQPQHF. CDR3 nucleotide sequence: TGTGCCAGCTCCCAAACAGGGGGCCAGCCCCAGCATTTT.

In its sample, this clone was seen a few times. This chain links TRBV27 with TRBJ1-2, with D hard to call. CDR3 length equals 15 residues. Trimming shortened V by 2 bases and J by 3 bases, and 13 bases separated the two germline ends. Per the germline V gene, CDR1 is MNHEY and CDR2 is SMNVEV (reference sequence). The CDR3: CASSLNLELDYGYTF. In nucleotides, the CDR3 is TGTGCCAGCAGTTTAAATCTGGAGTTGGACTATGGCTACACCTTC.

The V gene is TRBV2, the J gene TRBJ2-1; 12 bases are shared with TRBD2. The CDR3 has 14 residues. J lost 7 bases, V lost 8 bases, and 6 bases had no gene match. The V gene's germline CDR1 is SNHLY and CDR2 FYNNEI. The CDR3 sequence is CASARLAGVNEQFF. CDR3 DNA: TGTGCCAGCGCCCGACTAGCGGGGGTTAATGAGCAGTTCTTC.

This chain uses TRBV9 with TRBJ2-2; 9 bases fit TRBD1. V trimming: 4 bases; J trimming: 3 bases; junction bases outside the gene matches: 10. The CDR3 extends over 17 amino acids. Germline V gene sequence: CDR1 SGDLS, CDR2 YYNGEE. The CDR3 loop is CASSMGGGTGYTGELFF. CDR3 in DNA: TGTGCCAGCAGCATGGGAGGGGGGACAGGGTACACCGGGGAGCTGTTTTTT.

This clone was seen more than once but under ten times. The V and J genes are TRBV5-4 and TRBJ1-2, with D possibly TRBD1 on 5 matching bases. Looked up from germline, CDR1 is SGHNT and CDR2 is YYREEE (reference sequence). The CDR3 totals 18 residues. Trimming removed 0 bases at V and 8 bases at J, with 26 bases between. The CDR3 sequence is CASSLGGVDPLFQRGYTF. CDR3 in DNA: TGTGCCAGCAGCTTGGGGGGGGTGGACCCACTTTTTCAACGAGGCTACACCTTC.

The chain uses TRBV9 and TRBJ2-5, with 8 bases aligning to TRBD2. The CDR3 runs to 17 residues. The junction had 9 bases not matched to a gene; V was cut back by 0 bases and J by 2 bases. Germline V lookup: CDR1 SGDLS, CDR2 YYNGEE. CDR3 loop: CASSVATGGGPQETQYF. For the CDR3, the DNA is TGTGCCAGCAGCGTAGCTACGGGCGGGGGGCCTCAAGAGACCCAGTACTTC.

DNA of the CDR3: TGTGCCAGCAGCCAAGATTCCGTAAACTACGAGCAGTACTTC. Residues: CASSQDSVNYEQYF. V usage is TRBV4-2 and J usage is TRBJ2-7; D ambiguous. V was trimmed by 0 bases and J by 3 bases, leaving 9 bases between them. The CDR3 extends over 14 amino acids. Germline lookup yields CDR1 LGHNA and CDR2 YNFKEQ.

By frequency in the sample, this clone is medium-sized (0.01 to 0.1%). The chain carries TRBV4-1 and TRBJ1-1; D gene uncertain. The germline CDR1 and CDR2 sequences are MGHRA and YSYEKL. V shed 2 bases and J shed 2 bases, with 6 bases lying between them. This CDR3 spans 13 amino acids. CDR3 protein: CASSQTVNTEAFF. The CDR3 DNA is TGCGCCAGCAGCCAAACAGTTAACACTGAAGCTTTCTTT.

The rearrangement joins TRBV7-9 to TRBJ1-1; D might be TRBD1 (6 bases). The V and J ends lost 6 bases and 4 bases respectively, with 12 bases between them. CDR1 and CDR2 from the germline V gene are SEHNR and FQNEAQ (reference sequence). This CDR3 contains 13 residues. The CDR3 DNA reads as TGTGCCAGCAGGACAACAGGGCTCACTGAAGCTTTCTTT. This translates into CASRTTGLTEAFF.

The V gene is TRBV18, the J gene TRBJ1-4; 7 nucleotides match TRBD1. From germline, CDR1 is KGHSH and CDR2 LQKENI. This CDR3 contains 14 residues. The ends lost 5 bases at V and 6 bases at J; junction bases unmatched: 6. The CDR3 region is CASSGQVRDEKLFF. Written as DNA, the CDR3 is TGTGCCAGCTCAGGACAGGTTCGGGATGAAAAACTGTTTTTT.